A single sample is the source of the 20 T cell receptor beta chains below, sequenced in a study of cytomegalovirus exposure and HLA in healthy donors. The primer mix had 60 Vbeta and 13 Jbeta primers. Sequencing was performed with immunoSEQ multiplex PCR; in TCRdb, only in-frame clones are kept and a portion is missing. The sample spans 55,000 to 85,000 clones; the ten largest clones claim 3.5% to 4%. What was sequenced was PBMCs. All receptors come from a female donor in good health and CMV-seropositive.

The chain joins TRBV19 to TRBJ1-1, with TRBD1 matching 8 bases. CDR1 is LNHDA and CDR2 is SQIVND in the germline V gene (reference sequence). V was pared by 0 bases and J by 1 base, with 7 bases of the junction left unmatched. There are 17 residues in the CDR3. The CDR3 DNA sequence: TGTGCCAGTAGTATAGAAAGGACAGGGAGGGAGAACACTGAAGCTTTCTTT. Translated, it gives CASSIERTGRENTEAFF.

The rearrangement joins TRBV4-1 to TRBJ2-1; D is possibly TRBD2 (6 bases). Looked up from germline, CDR1 is MGHRA and CDR2 is YSYEKL. Deletions cut 0 bases from V and 9 bases from J, with 9 bases between. This CDR3 is built from 13 residues. The CDR3 reads CASSQDGSGEQFF. CDR3 coding DNA: TGCGCCAGCAGCCAAGACGGGAGCGGTGAGCAGTTCTTC.

The chain links TRBV28 to TRBJ2-7, with TRBD1 as a possible D gene (6 bases). V was clipped by 6 bases and J by 0 bases, with 18 bases between them. The CDR3 spans 16 residues. The germline CDR1 and CDR2 sequences are MDHEN and SYDVKM. The CDR3 bases are TGTGCCAGCAGGGGGGCAATCGGACAAAGCTCCTACGAGCAGTACTTC. Protein: CASRGAIGQSSYEQYF.

The chain is built from TRBV7-3 and TRBJ2-1, with D perhaps TRBD2 (6 bases). The V gene's germline CDR1 is SGHTA and CDR2 FQGTGA. The CDR3 extends over 15 amino acids. Trimming removed 3 bases at V and 6 bases at J, with 15 bases between. This CDR3 is CASSFNAALANEQFF. The CDR3 DNA sequence: TGTGCCAGCAGCTTTAACGCTGCACTAGCCAATGAGCAGTTCTTC.

The J gene is TRBJ2-7, the V gene TRBV7-8, with TRBD1 matching 12 bases. Germline trimming cut 4 bases from V and 0 bases from J; bases unmatched to any gene: 4. Germline assignment: CDR1 SGHVS and CDR2 FQNEAQ. The CDR3 covers 16 residues. In nucleotides, the CDR3 is TGTGCCAGCAGCTCCAGGGGACAGGGGGCCTCCTACGAGCAGTACTTC. This codes for CASSSRGQGASYEQYF.

The chain joins TRBV5-6 to TRBJ1-5, with 7 bases matching TRBD1. The CDR3 totals 15 residues. Germline loops: CDR1 SGHDT, CDR2 YYEEEE. The ends lost 5 bases at V and 7 bases at J; junction bases unmatched: 12. CDR3 in amino acids: CASSYQGVREQPQHF. The CDR3 DNA reads TGTGCCAGCAGTTATCAGGGGGTCCGGGAACAGCCCCAGCATTTT.

The V gene is TRBV5-8, the J gene TRBJ1-5; 8 nucleotides match TRBD1. V trimming: 4 bases; J trimming: 2 bases; junction bases outside the gene matches: 11. The CDR3 is 17 residues long. Germline lookup yields CDR1 SGHTS and CDR2 YDEGEE. The CDR3 DNA reads TGTGCCAGCAGCGCCGGACAGGGACAAGTTGGCAATCAGCCCCAGCATTTT. Amino acid sequence: CASSAGQGQVGNQPQHF. Together with reference TRBV5-8 and TRBJ1-5, the CDR3 gives the full variable domain: EAGVTQSPTHLIKTRGQQATLRCSPISGHTSVYWYQQALGLGLQFLLWYDEGEERNRGNFPPRFSGRQFPNYSSELNVNALELEDSALYLCASSAGQGQVGNQPQHFGDGTRLSIL.

The chain joins TRBV28 to TRBJ2-1; D gene unclear. This CDR3 is 14 amino acids long. The germline V gene encodes CDR1 MDHEN and CDR2 SYDVKM. The ends were cut back, 6 bases at V and 2 bases at J, with 11 bases in the middle. The CDR3 protein is CASRKDNPYNEQFF. CDR3 bases: TGTGCCAGCAGAAAAGACAATCCCTACAATGAGCAGTTCTTC.

The chain has TRBV18 and TRBJ2-3; 7 nucleotides align to TRBD1. CDR3 length equals 16 residues. With 5 bases clipped from V and 0 bases from J, the junction kept 8 bases outside the gene matches. Germline V gene lookup returns CDR1 KGHSH and CDR2 LQKENI. The CDR3 is CASSSRQGSSTDTQYF. CDR3 bases: TGTGCCAGCTCAAGTCGACAGGGATCAAGCACAGATACGCAGTATTTT.

The V call is TRBV18, the J call TRBJ1-4; D gene uncertain. The CDR3 runs to 15 residues. In germline, CDR1 is KGHSH, CDR2 LQKENI. Trimming left V 0 bases short and J 5 bases short, with 10 bases between. The DNA for the CDR3 is TGTGCCAGCTCACCACCGGCGGGTGGGAATGAAAAACTGTTTTTT. It specifies CASSPPAGGNEKLFF.

To note about this clone: At one boundary the junction diverges from the germline segment, which might be a read error. This chain uses TRBV20-1 with TRBJ1-1, with D unresolved. The germline gives CDR1 DFQATT, CDR2 SNEGSKA (reference sequence). The CDR3 sequence is 11 residues long. The CDR3 region is CSARRNAEDFF. The CDR3 coding sequence is TGCAGTGCTAGGCGGAACGCTGAAGATTTCTTT.

The chain employs TRBV6-7 and TRBJ1-3; no definite D call. TRBV6-7 is treated as an ORF (open reading frame) with a function not yet certain. Trimming cost V 0 bases and J 0 bases, with 6 bases left between them. The CDR3 loop spans 15 amino acids. The CDR3 spells CASSYSPSSGNTIYF. The CDR3 DNA is TGTGCCAGCAGTTACTCGCCCAGCTCTGGAAACACCATATATTTT.

V is TRBV29-1 and J is TRBJ1-4; 7 bases are a match to TRBD1. Per germline, CDR1 SQVTM and CDR2 ANQGSEA. The CDR3 contains 15 residues. J lost 5 bases, V lost 6 bases, and 12 bases had no gene match. CDR3 nucleotide sequence: TGCAGCGTGGCCAATGCCGGGACAGACAATGAAAAACTGTTTTTT. Amino acids: CSVANAGTDNEKLFF.

The rearrangement links TRBV6-1 to TRBJ2-5, with unresolved D. V was cut by 3 bases and J by 2 bases, with 7 bases left in between. The CDR3 spans 13 residues. The germline V gene has CDR1 MNHNS and CDR2 SASEGT. Written as DNA, the CDR3 is TGTGCCAGCAGTGAGGCGGTTCAAGAGACCCAGTACTTC. This gives the protein CASSEAVQETQYF.

The CDR3, as DNA: TGTGCCAGCTCACCAACCGGCTTGACAGAGACCTACGAGCAGTACTTC. Translation: CASSPTGLTETYEQYF. The chain carries TRBV18 and TRBJ2-7; D may be TRBD1 (5 bases). This CDR3 is built from 16 residues. CDR1 is KGHSH, CDR2 LQKENI, per germline. With 2 bases removed from V and 2 bases from J, the gap between germline ends came to 16 bases. Together with reference TRBV18 and TRBJ2-7, the CDR3 gives the full variable domain: NAGVMQNPRHLVRRRGQEARLRCSPMKGHSHVYWYRQLPEEGLKFMVYLQKENIIDESGMPKERFSAEFPKEGPSILRIQQVVRGDSAAYFCASSPTGLTETYEQYFGPGTRLTVT.

J is TRBJ2-3 and V is TRBV11-3, with 13 bases matching TRBD2. Germline CDR1 is SGHNT and CDR2 is YENEEA. This CDR3 region has 19 residues. The J segment lost 2 bases and the V segment lost 5 bases, leaving 13 bases of the junction unmatched. The CDR3 DNA follows: TGTGCCAGCAGCCATACAGCACGACTAGCGGGGGGTATCACAGATACGCAGTATTTT. Protein: CASSHTARLAGGITDTQYF. The full variable domain, completed using reference TRBV11-3 and TRBJ2-3, is EAGVVQSPRYKIIEKKQPVAFWCNPISGHNTLYWYLQNLGQGPELLIRYENEEAVDDSQLPKDRFSAERLKGVDSTLKIQPAELGDSAVYLCASSHTARLAGGITDTQYFGPGTRLTVL.

The CDR3 here is CASSGRLAGEQYF. DNA of the CDR3: TGTGCCAGCAGCGGACGACTAGCGGGTGAGCAGTACTTC. The chain links TRBV7-2 to TRBJ2-7; TRBD2 aligns across 10 bases. J was trimmed by 7 bases and V by 5 bases; bases with no gene match: 5. The CDR3 length is 13 residues. CDR1 SGHTA and CDR2 FQGNSA come from the germline V gene. Complete variable domain (other parts from reference TRBV7-2 and TRBJ2-7): GAGVSQSPSNKVTEKGKDVELRCDPISGHTALYWYRQSLGQGLEFLIYFQGNSAPDKSGLPSDRFSAERTGGSVSTLTIQRTQQEDSAVYLCASSGRLAGEQYFGPGTRLTVT.

This chain links TRBV7-9 with TRBJ1-4; TRBD1 is a possible D gene (6 bases). V dropped 5 bases and J dropped 4 bases, with 11 bases sitting between them. This CDR3 comprises 14 residues. The germline gives CDR1 SEHNR, CDR2 FQNEAQ (reference sequence). CDR3 loop: CASSPRDNNEKLFF. CDR3 sequence (DNA): TGTGCCAGCAGCCCCAGGGACAATAATGAAAAACTGTTTTTT. Together with reference TRBV7-9 and TRBJ1-4, the CDR3 gives the full variable domain: DTGVSQNPRHKITKRGQNVTFRCDPISEHNRLYWYRQTLGQGPEFLTYFQNEAQLEKSRLLSDRFSAERPKGSFSTLEIQRTEQGDSAMYLCASSPRDNNEKLFFGSGTQLSVL.

The chain links TRBV5-1 to TRBJ1-5, with D hard to call. The V gene lost 0 bases and the J gene lost 3 bases, with 10 bases spanning the gap. Germline V gives CDR1 SGHRS, CDR2 YFSETQ. This CDR3 has 15 amino acids. CDR3 protein: CASSLVPGYNQPQHF. The CDR3 DNA reads as TGCGCCAGCAGCTTGGTCCCAGGTTACAATCAGCCCCAGCATTTT.

The rearrangement joins TRBV7-9 to TRBJ1-1; no clear D gene. The CDR3 runs to 12 residues. The V and J ends lost 4 bases and 3 bases respectively, with 6 bases between them. Germline V lookup: CDR1 SEHNR, CDR2 FQNEAQ (reference sequence). The CDR3 region is CASSYGDTEAFF. CDR3 in DNA: TGTGCCAGCAGCTACGGGGACACTGAAGCTTTCTTT.